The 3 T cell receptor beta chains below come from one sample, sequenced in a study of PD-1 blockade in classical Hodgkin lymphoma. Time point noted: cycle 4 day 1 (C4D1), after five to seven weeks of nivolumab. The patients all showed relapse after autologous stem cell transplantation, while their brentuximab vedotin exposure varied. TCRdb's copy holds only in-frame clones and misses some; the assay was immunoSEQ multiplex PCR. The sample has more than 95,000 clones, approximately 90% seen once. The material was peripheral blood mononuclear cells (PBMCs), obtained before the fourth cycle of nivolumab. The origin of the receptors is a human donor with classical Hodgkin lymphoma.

CDR3 protein: CASSPLGSGLADTQYF. CDR3 DNA: TGTGCCAGCAGCCCCCTCGGTAGCGGTCTAGCAGATACGCAGTATTTT. The rearrangement uses TRBV7-2 and TRBJ2-3; D is perhaps TRBD2 (6 bases). The CDR3 runs to 16 residues. Germline V gene lookup returns CDR1 SGHTA and CDR2 FQGNSA. Between the trimmed V and J ends, which lost 5 bases and 4 bases, there was a span of 19 bases.

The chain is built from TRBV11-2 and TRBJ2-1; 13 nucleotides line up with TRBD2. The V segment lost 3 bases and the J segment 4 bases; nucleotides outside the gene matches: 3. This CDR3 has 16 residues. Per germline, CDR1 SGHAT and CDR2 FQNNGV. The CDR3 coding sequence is TGTGCCAGCAGCTTCCGGACTAGCGGGAGTTACAATGAGCAGTTCTTC. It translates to CASSFRTSGSYNEQFF.

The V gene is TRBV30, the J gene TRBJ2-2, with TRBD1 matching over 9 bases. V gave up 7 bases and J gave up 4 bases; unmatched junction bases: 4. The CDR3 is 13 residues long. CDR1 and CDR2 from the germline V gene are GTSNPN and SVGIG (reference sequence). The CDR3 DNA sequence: TGTGCCTATGACAGGGGGAGCACCGGGGAGCTGTTTTTT. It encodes CAYDRGSTGELFF.